What follows are 3 T cell receptor beta chains derived from one specimen sequenced in a study of cytomegalovirus exposure and HLA in healthy donors. 13 Jbeta primers and 60 Vbeta primers were used for the PCR. The repertoire was sequenced with immunoSEQ multiplex PCR; TCRdb's copy has only in-frame clones and lacks some. This table holds roughly 84,000 clones. Sequencing used PBMCs. These receptors were collected from a man aged 50 to 59 in good health and CMV-seronegative.

This sequence joins TRBV6-5 and TRBJ1-3, with 7 bases lining up with TRBD1. Germline V gives CDR1 MNHEY, CDR2 SVGAGI. V shed 5 bases, J shed 2 bases, and the junction held 6 bases outside the gene matches. The CDR3 runs 15 residues. The CDR3 coding sequence is TGTGCCAGCAGTAGACAGGGATACACTGGAAACACCATATATTTT. Amino acids: CASSRQGYTGNTIYF.

The chain combines TRBV9 with TRBJ2-3, with TRBD2 identical over 7 bases. The germline V gene encodes CDR1 SGDLS and CDR2 YYNGEE. Trimming removed 4 bases from V and 4 bases from J; junction bases left unmatched: 3. The CDR3 consists of 13 residues. Here the CDR3 DNA reads TGTGCCAGCAGCCTGGGGGGGTCAGATACGCAGTATTTT. Its protein is CASSLGGSDTQYF.

The rearrangement links TRBV30 to TRBJ2-7, with 8 positions matching TRBD1. This CDR3 spans 12 amino acids. Per the germline V gene, CDR1 is GTSNPN and CDR2 is SVGIG (reference sequence). With V trimmed by 1 base and J by 4 bases, 0 bases remained unmatched. In DNA, the CDR3 is TGTGCCTGGAGTGGACAGGGGTACGAGCAGTACTTC. This gives the protein CAWSGQGYEQYF.